Listed below are T cell receptor beta chains from one sample, sequenced in a study of monozygotic twins with inflammatory bowel disease. With the 5' RACE reads reprocessed, TCRdb shows one record per CDR3 protein and no DNA. This repertoire includes nearly 450,000 distinct CDR3 sequences. Specimen: blood. These receptors were collected from a human donor with ulcerative colitis or Crohn's disease, or a healthy co-twin of an affected twin (not recorded which). Each CDR3 is given with its conserved first and last residue.

V: TRBV11-1
J: TRBJ1-1
CDR3: CASRHFNGDTEAFF

V: TRBV5-4
J: TRBJ2-5
CDR3: CASSPGDRGETQYF

V: TRBV10-3
J: TRBJ1-1
CDR3: CAISESMRRAEAFF

V: TRBV2
J: TRBJ1-6
CDR3: CASSGNRDYSPLHF

V: TRBV7-9
J: TRBJ2-7
CDR3: CASSFPNSYEQYF

V: TRBV20-1
J: TRBJ1-2
CDR3: CSAPLGGLSGYTF

V: TRBV27
J: TRBJ1-2
CDR3: CASLPPGGGYTF

V: TRBV24-1
J: TRBJ1-2
CDR3: CATKFPLFWGYTF

V: TRBV28
J: TRBJ2-2
CDR3: CASRAPGLASTGELFF

V: TRBV27
J: TRBJ1-4
CDR3: CASRPTGDLWEKLFF

V: TRBV12-3/TRBV12-4
J: TRBJ2-5
CDR3: CASSLDMDQTQYF

V: TRBV11-2
J: TRBJ2-7
CDR3: CASRIKRGPSYEQYF

V: TRBV5-1
J: TRBJ2-3
CDR3: CASSGWPGTDTQYF

V: TRBV30
J: TRBJ1-4
CDR3: CAWIPSGGTNEKLFF

V: TRBV25-1
J: TRBJ2-5
CDR3: CASSDRRNQYF

V: TRBV7-3
J: TRBJ2-5
CDR3: CASSSLAGRQETQYF

V: TRBV7-7
J: TRBJ2-1
CDR3: CASIRSRDSYNEQFF

V: TRBV5-4
J: TRBJ1-1
CDR3: CASSLSGFEAFF

V: TRBV3-1
J: TRBJ2-2
CDR3: CASSHGGSTGELFF

V: TRBV6-6
J: TRBJ1-6
CDR3: CATSGPISPLHF

V: TRBV15
J: TRBJ2-3
CDR3: CATSRVGQTLPQYF

V: TRBV19
J: TRBJ2-1
CDR3: CASSRRGVSYNEQFF

V: TRBV5-1
J: TRBJ1-2
CDR3: CASSLEGANGYTF

V: TRBV5-1
J: TRBJ2-2
CDR3: CASSTDRGLNTGELFF

V: TRBV6-4
J: TRBJ2-2
CDR3: CASSEELTGELFF

V: TRBV7-9
J: TRBJ2-2
CDR3: CASSLAPEAGELFF

V: TRBV20-1
J: TRBJ1-2
CDR3: CSASPAGVVGYTF

V: TRBV5-1
J: TRBJ1-4
CDR3: CASSLAGAGERLFF

V: TRBV6-1
J: TRBJ1-5
CDR3: CASSPGVVNQPQHF

V: TRBV6-1
J: TRBJ1-5
CDR3: CASSTPTTAGMRQPQHF

V: TRBV7-9
J: TRBJ2-7
CDR3: CASSHTGSSYEQYF

V: TRBV27
J: TRBJ2-7
CDR3: CASRSLAGGPREQYF

V: TRBV7-2
J: TRBJ1-6
CDR3: CASSLGGMGSPLHF

V: TRBV28
J: TRBJ1-1
CDR3: CASSLGGGGSEAEAFF

V: TRBV18
J: TRBJ1-3
CDR3: CASSVTPISGNTIYF

V: TRBV28
J: TRBJ2-2
CDR3: CAVSSPGTITGELFF